This T cell receptor beta chain was identified during a study of blood T cell repertoires in COVID-19. Whole-study context: Sources were T cells, B-cell-depleted T cells, or PBMCs; the material itself was cDNA or gDNA.

Germline V lookup: CDR1 SNHLY, CDR2 FYNNEI. The CDR3 has 14 amino acids. Trimming left V 3 bases short and J 2 bases short, with 10 bases between. Original processing notes: Amplification of reference gene primers provided the estimated nucleated cell counts. Clones were read by immunoSEQ multiplex PCR, and TCRdb kept only the in-frame ones, dropping some. That table is the source of V, J and clone size, and D and trimming were worked out from the DNA. The profile shows a few hundred thousand clones, 88% of them singletons. Sequenced sample: peripheral blood. The TCR originated in a man in his 70s with acute or convalescent COVID-19. The chain links TRBV2 to TRBJ1-2; D is possibly TRBD1 (5 bases). The CDR3 is CASSDPGKNYGYTF. The CDR3 bases are TGTGCCAGCAGTGATCCAGGGAAGAACTATGGCTACACCTTC.